This T cell receptor beta chain stems from a study of OX40 agonist ivuxolimab in advanced cancers. Turning to the study itself: The eligibility criteria allowed prior anti-PD-1, anti-PD-L1 or anti-CTLA-4 therapy, and approximately 42% had some.

Losses at the gene ends were 5 bases for V and 0 bases for J; bases not matched to a gene: 2. The CDR3 runs to 13 residues. Germline assignment: CDR1 GTSNPN and CDR2 SVGIG (reference sequence). Assay used: immunoSEQ multiplex PCR; TCRdb lists only in-frame clones, some missing. Among tens of thousands of clones, less than 95% were seen once, and the ten largest hold about 5%. Study-wide results and caveats: CD4+ and CD8+ blood T cells expanded clonally by week 6 at 0.1 to 3.0 mg/kg.

Of note for this clone: Its antigen remains unknown.

The chain recombines TRBV30 with TRBJ2-3; 7 nucleotides match TRBD1. This receptor was taken from an adult with an advanced solid tumor such as melanoma, head and neck, liver or kidney cancer. Source: CD4+ or CD8+ T cells sorted from blood, taken in a trial of the OX40 agonist ivuxolimab. In nucleotides, the CDR3 is TGTGCCTGGCGACAGGGAAGCACAGATACGCAGTATTTT. Protein sequence: CAWRQGSTDTQYF.